A single sample gave rise to the 4 T cell receptor beta chains below, sequenced in a study of shared clonotypes between healthy human individuals. Clones were sequenced by immunoSEQ multiplex PCR, and TCRdb holds only the in-frame ones, with some missing. The sample records 2 million to 2.5 million clones, roughly 94% being singletons. It was CD45RO-negative cells, positively selected for CCR7, that made up naive CD8 cells, with terminally differentiated effector memory CD45RA+ cells excluded. What was sequenced was naive CD8+ T cells sorted from blood. The receptors here all came from a man between 18 and 35 years old in good health.

In its sample, this clone was seen once. This rearrangement joins TRBV4-3 to TRBJ2-1, with unresolved D. The CDR3 covers 13 residues. Germline assignment: CDR1 LGHNA and CDR2 YSLEER. V gave up 0 bases and J gave up 6 bases, with 6 bases separating them. CDR3 nucleotides: TGCGCCAGCAGCCAAGACCTCCTCAATGAGCAGTTCTTC. As protein: CASSQDLLNEQFF.

Comment on this clone: Other nucleotide sequences from this sample produce the same CDR3. The J gene is TRBJ1-1, the V gene TRBV4-1, with a tentative D call TRBD1 (6 bases). This CDR3 is built from 14 residues. Germline CDR1 is MGHRA and CDR2 is YSYEKL. V was cut by 3 bases and J by 5 bases, with 13 bases left in between. The CDR3: CASSQGASGTEAFF. The CDR3 nucleotides are TGCGCCAGCAGCCAGGGGGCCTCGGGGACTGAAGCTTTCTTT.

The chain links TRBV4-1 to TRBJ1-4; D may be TRBD1 (6 bases). CDR3 length equals 14 residues. Trimming cost V 0 bases and J 6 bases, with 8 bases left between them. Germline CDR1 MGHRA, CDR2 YSYEKL. The CDR3 protein is CASSQEQGYEKLFF. The DNA for the CDR3 is TGCGCCAGCAGCCAAGAGCAGGGGTATGAAAAACTGTTTTTT.

As regards this clone: An end of the junction does not agree with germline; a read error may underlie this. The chain uses TRBV7-7 and TRBJ2-1, with D perhaps TRBD1 (6 bases). CDR3 size: 16 residues. Germline assignment: CDR1 SSHAT and CDR2 FNYEAQ (reference sequence). The CDR3 DNA is TGTGCTAGCAGCTTAAACAGGGTCCTTGGGTACAATGAGCAGTTCTTC. Its protein is CASSLNRVLGYNEQFF.